A selection of T cell receptor beta chains follows, all from one sample in a study of T-cell reconstitution after alpha-beta-depleted transplantation in children. MiXCR, run by TCRdb on the PCR reads, gives a single entry per CDR3 protein. The sample includes about 610,000 distinct CDR3 sequences, 10% to 13% of them seen just once. Sequencing used PBMCs from the stem cell graft donor, obtained from the stem cell graft. The receptor source for this set is a human donor who donated a stem cell graft to a child with acute myeloid leukemia. Each CDR3 is given with its conserved first and last residue. The D gene is left open where the match is weak. Only part of the rows carry a size: once, few, many, or a class if the clone is expanded.

NA	TRBV5-1	TRBJ2-7	TRBD2	CASSVIAGTSYEQYF	TGCGCCAGCAGCGTCATAGCGGGAACCTCCTACGAGCAGTACTTC
NA	TRBV11-2	TRBJ2-3	TRBD2	CASSLYSRTSGRRGTDTQYF	TGTGCCAGCAGCTTATACTCTCGGACTAGCGGGAGGAGGGGCACAGATACGCAGTATTTT
many	TRBV6-6	TRBJ1-5	NA	CASSPLDQPQHF	TGTGCCAGCAGTCCTCTCGATCAGCCCCAGCATTTT
NA	TRBV4-3	TRBJ2-1	NA	CASSQGLGQFF	TGTGCCAGCAGCCAAGGCTTGGGGCAGTTCTTC
many	TRBV6-2/TRBV6-3	TRBJ1-1	NA	CASSRAGTTEAFF	TGTGCCAGCAGTCGCGCCGGGACAACTGAAGCTTTCTTT
NA	TRBV7-2	TRBJ2-1	TRBD1	CASSRQGRTGSYNEQFF	TGTGCCAGCAGTAGACAGGGGAGGACGGGCTCCTACAATGAGCAGTTCTTC
NA	TRBV20-1	TRBJ2-5	TRBD2	CSAREGLAPHQETQYF	TGCAGTGCTAGAGAAGGACTAGCGCCTCACCAAGAGACCCAGTACTTC
NA	TRBV7-2	TRBJ2-3	NA	CASSFGRKSTDTQYF	TGTGCCAGCAGCTTCGGCAGAAAGAGCACAGATACGCAGTATTTT
NA	TRBV6-6	TRBJ2-2	NA	CASSYSETGELFF	TGTGCCAGCAGTTACTCGGAGACCGGGGAGCTGTTTTTT
many	TRBV25-1	TRBJ1-1	TRBD1	CASTPGTGGAFF	TGTGCCAGCACCCCAGGAACAGGGGGGGCTTTCTTT
few	TRBV30	TRBJ2-1	TRBD1	CAWSVGWGQPSYNEQFF	TGTGCCTGGAGTGTAGGTTGGGGACAGCCCTCCTACAATGAGCAGTTCTTC
NA	TRBV7-9	TRBJ2-7	NA	CASNVGSSYEQYF	TGTGCCAGCAACGTGGGCAGCTCCTACGAGCAGTACTTC
many	TRBV5-1	TRBJ2-1	NA	CASSLGLREGDEQFF	TGCGCCAGCAGCTTGGGGCTCCGAGAAGGGGATGAGCAGTTCTTC
NA	TRBV20-1	TRBJ2-5	TRBD1	CSATRGDRVGETQYF	TGCAGTGCCACCCGCGGGGACAGGGTGGGGGAGACCCAGTACTTC
few	TRBV7-2	TRBJ2-1	TRBD2	CASSLAPGGPHNEQFF	TGTGCCAGCAGCTTAGCTCCGGGAGGGCCCCACAATGAGCAGTTCTTC
many	TRBV28	TRBJ1-2	NA	CASRYSSTGNYGYTF	TGTGCCAGCAGGTACTCCTCGACAGGCAACTATGGCTACACCTTC
NA	TRBV29-1	TRBJ1-2	TRBD1	CSGNNGTGGNGYTF	TGCAGCGGGAATAACGGGACAGGGGGCAATGGCTACACCTTC
many	TRBV29-1	TRBJ2-5	NA	CSVIPPRGGGETQYF	TGCAGCGTTATACCCCCGAGAGGAGGGGGGGAGACCCAGTACTTC
few	TRBV20-1	TRBJ1-4	NA	CSARERGADEKLFF	TGCAGTGCTAGGGAACGGGGGGCCGATGAAAAACTGTTTTTT
NA	TRBV7-9	TRBJ2-5	TRBD2	CASSLVMGLAGGQETQYF	TGTGCCAGCAGCTTAGTTATGGGACTAGCGGGAGGCCAAGAGACCCAGTACTTC
many	TRBV20-1	TRBJ2-7	NA	CSARSSGPFTYEQYF	TGCAGTGCTAGATCAAGCGGGCCCTTCACCTACGAGCAGTACTTC
NA	TRBV3-1	TRBJ1-3	NA	CASSQLAGASGNTIYF	TGTGCCAGCAGCCAATTGGCAGGGGCCTCTGGAAACACCATATATTTT
NA	TRBV11-2	TRBJ2-3	NA	CASSLDVRSGHTDTQYF	TGTGCCAGCAGCTTAGATGTGCGTTCTGGGCACACAGATACGCAGTATTTT
many	TRBV4-2	TRBJ1-1	NA	CASSPEANTEAFF	TGTGCCAGCAGCCCCGAGGCGAACACTGAAGCTTTCTTT
few	TRBV7-9	TRBJ2-1	NA	CASSSDFLGNEQFF	TGTGCCAGCAGCTCTGACTTCCTAGGCAATGAGCAGTTCTTC
many	TRBV5-1	TRBJ1-3	NA	CASSLDGQPGNTIYF	TGCGCCAGCAGCTTGGACGGCCAGCCTGGAAACACCATATATTTT
NA	TRBV30	TRBJ1-3	NA	CAWATPSSGNTIYF	TGTGCCTGGGCTACACCGAGCTCTGGAAACACCATATATTTT
many	TRBV6-1	TRBJ2-7	TRBD1	CASSPPTGKVHEQYF	TGTGCCAGCAGTCCGCCGACAGGGAAGGTCCACGAGCAGTACTTC
NA	TRBV20-1	TRBJ2-7	NA	CSARDLARGYEQYF	TGCAGTGCTAGAGATCTCGCTAGGGGATACGAGCAGTACTTC
few	TRBV4-2	TRBJ2-2	NA	CASNDGLNTGELFF	TGTGCCAGCAACGACGGCCTGAACACCGGGGAGCTGTTTTTT
few	TRBV29-1	TRBJ2-7	TRBD2	CSVESGTSLYEQYF	TGCAGCGTTGAAAGCGGGACTAGCCTTTACGAGCAGTACTTC
NA	TRBV28	TRBJ2-7	TRBD2	CASSGGGLRSYEQYF	TGTGCCAGCAGTGGGGGGGGACTACGCTCCTACGAGCAGTACTTC
few	TRBV29-1	TRBJ2-3	NA	CSVTGRNTDTQYF	TGCAGCGTCACAGGGCGGAACACAGATACGCAGTATTTT
few	TRBV20-1	TRBJ2-1	NA	CCARDLTTLSYNEQFF	TGCTGTGCTAGAGACTTGACTACGCTATCCTACAATGAGCAGTTCTTC
NA	TRBV7-2	TRBJ2-1	NA	CASSSSNYNEQFF	TGTGCCAGCAGTTCCAGCAACTACAATGAGCAGTTCTTC
many	TRBV12-3/TRBV12-4	TRBJ1-2	NA	CASSYQGNYGYTF	TGTGCCAGCAGTTATCAGGGGAACTATGGCTACACCTTC
NA	TRBV19	TRBJ2-1	NA	CASSGLDGKEQFF	TGTGCCAGTAGTGGGCTAGATGGTAAGGAGCAGTTCTTC
many	TRBV6-5	TRBJ2-7	NA	CASSYTGSYEQYF	TGTGCCAGCAGTTACACAGGTAGCTACGAGCAGTACTTC
NA	TRBV9	TRBJ2-7	NA	CASSPRSTPGRGSYEQYF	TGTGCCAGCAGCCCCCGATCGACCCCGGGACGGGGCTCCTACGAGCAGTACTTC
few	TRBV18	TRBJ2-7	NA	CASSPSVGLGAYEQYF	TGTGCCAGCTCACCAAGTGTAGGGCTGGGCGCCTACGAGCAGTACTTC
many	TRBV27	TRBJ2-7	NA	CASSLRRQGGHEQYF	TGTGCCAGCAGTTTACGGAGACAGGGAGGGCACGAGCAGTACTTC
NA	TRBV20-1	TRBJ2-3	NA	CSAPGGRTSTDTQYF	TGCAGTGCCCCCGGAGGGAGGACTTCCACAGATACGCAGTATTTT
NA	TRBV7-3	TRBJ2-1	TRBD2	CASSSTHSGRAGNEQFF	TGTGCCAGCAGCTCCACCCATAGCGGGAGGGCCGGTAATGAGCAGTTCTTC
few	TRBV15	TRBJ1-5	NA	CATSRDLSSEPQHF	TGTGCCACCAGCAGAGATCTATCTAGTGAGCCCCAGCATTTT
many	TRBV5-1	TRBJ2-7	TRBD2	CASSSLEISGTYEQYF	TGCGCCAGCAGCTCCCTCGAGATAAGCGGGACTTACGAGCAGTACTTC
NA	TRBV4-3	TRBJ2-7	TRBD2	CASSQDRIQREWYEQYF	TGCGCCAGCAGCCAAGATCGGATCCAGCGGGAGTGGTACGAGCAGTACTTC
many	TRBV20-1	TRBJ1-4	NA	CSASTALDPEKLFF	TGCAGTGCTAGTACAGCTCTCGACCCAGAAAAACTGTTTTTT
NA	TRBV30	TRBJ2-1	NA	CAWSGGYNEQFF	TGTGCCTGGAGTGGGGGGTACAATGAGCAGTTCTTC
NA	TRBV20-1	TRBJ2-1	NA	CSARGTNSYNEQFF	TGCAGTGCTAGAGGGACGAACTCCTACAATGAGCAGTTCTTC
NA	TRBV5-1	TRBJ2-7	TRBD2	CASRGTSGERGNYEQYF	TGCGCCAGCCGCGGGACTAGCGGGGAAAGGGGCAACTACGAGCAGTACTTC
many	TRBV5-1	TRBJ2-7	TRBD2	CASSPGLAGTYEQYF	TGTGCCAGCTCTCCTGGACTAGCGGGAACCTACGAGCAGTACTTC
many	TRBV7-2	TRBJ2-1	NA	CASSGAYGSYNEQFF	TGTGCCAGCAGCGGAGCATATGGTTCCTACAATGAGCAGTTCTTC
few	TRBV7-9	TRBJ2-7	TRBD2	CASHATSGTYEQYF	TGTGCCAGCCACGCGACTAGCGGGACCTACGAGCAGTACTTC
NA	TRBV27	TRBJ2-7	NA	CASRGSLWNEQYF	TGTGCCAGCCGGGGATCCCTTTGGAACGAGCAGTACTTC
NA	TRBV20-1	TRBJ2-5	NA	CSARDPLVWTASQETQYF	TGCAGTGCTAGAGATCCTCTGGTATGGACAGCAAGTCAAGAGACCCAGTACTTC
NA	TRBV5-1	TRBJ2-7	TRBD1	CASSKDRDEQYF	TGCGCCAGCAGCAAGGACAGGGACGAGCAGTACTTC
many	TRBV5-1	TRBJ2-6	TRBD1	CASSRAPGQGSGANVLTF	TGCGCCAGCAGCCGGGCTCCGGGACAGGGGTCTGGGGCCAACGTCCTGACTTTC
few	TRBV5-1	TRBJ2-1	TRBD2	CASSLRAGGGYNEQFF	TGCGCCAGCAGCTTACGAGCGGGAGGGGGGTACAATGAGCAGTTCTTC